What follows are 23 T cell receptor beta chains derived from one specimen sequenced in a study of control samples from healthy donors and cancer patients. This table comes from immunoSEQ multiplex PCR, and its TCRdb copy is limited to in-frame clones, with some not included. The sample includes 75,000 to 100,000 clones, about 88% of them seen just once. The sample comprised blood. The receptors derive from a woman aged 50 to 60 in good health.

The chain employs TRBV7-6 and TRBJ1-1; the D gene is possibly TRBD1 (5 bases). Per germline, CDR1 SGHVS and CDR2 FNYEAQ. V dropped 2 bases and J dropped 0 bases, with 7 bases sitting between them. This CDR3 region has 14 residues. CDR3 coding DNA: TGTGCCAGCAGCTTAACCAGGGTGAACACTGAAGCTTTCTTT. This gives the protein CASSLTRVNTEAFF.

This rearrangement joins TRBV15 to TRBJ2-1; 9 nucleotides match TRBD2. The germline V gene has CDR1 LNHNV and CDR2 YYDKDF (reference sequence). Germline trimming cut 1 base from V and 10 bases from J; bases unmatched to any gene: 2. The CDR3 consists of 13 residues. The CDR3 loop reads CATSRGLADEQFF. DNA for the CDR3: TGTGCCACCAGCAGAGGACTAGCGGACGAGCAGTTCTTC.

The V and J genes are TRBV6-2 or TRBV6-3 and TRBJ1-2; D is unresolved. The CDR3 length is 12 residues. Germline V gene data show CDR1 as MNHEY and CDR2 as SVGEGT. Trimming removed 2 bases at V and 2 bases at J, with 3 bases between. The CDR3 sequence: CASSYLNYGYTF. CDR3 coding DNA: TGTGCCAGCAGTTACCTAAACTATGGCTACACCTTC.

The V and J genes are TRBV27 and TRBJ1-2; D uncertain. The CDR3 extends over 14 amino acids. Germline values: CDR1 MNHEY, CDR2 SMNVEV (reference sequence). V dropped 6 bases and J dropped 0 bases, with 11 bases sitting between them. CDR3 DNA: TGTGCCAGCAGACAAAGAGGGACTAACTATGGCTACACCTTC. It yields the protein CASRQRGTNYGYTF.

This chain joins TRBV5-1 and TRBJ1-1; D may be TRBD1 (5 bases). The CDR3 runs to 16 residues. CDR1 and CDR2 from the germline V gene are SGHRS and YFSETQ. Trimming removed 0 bases from V and 2 bases from J, with 14 bases in between. CDR3: CASSLGPTGANTEAFF. Written as DNA, the CDR3 is TGCGCCAGCAGCTTGGGCCCGACCGGGGCTAACACTGAAGCTTTCTTT.

The chain employs TRBV7-9 and TRBJ2-3; 11 bases map to TRBD2. V shed 5 bases, J shed 6 bases, and the junction held 10 bases outside the gene matches. The germline CDR1 and CDR2 sequences are SEHNR and FQNEAQ (reference sequence). This CDR3 contains 16 residues. In DNA form, the CDR3 reads TGTGCCAGCAGCCTAATAGCGGGGGGGCTTTTTGATACGCAGTATTTT. Residues: CASSLIAGGLFDTQYF. The full variable domain, with the rest looked up from reference TRBV7-9 and TRBJ2-3, is DTGVSQNPRHKITKRGQNVTFRCDPISEHNRLYWYRQTLGQGPEFLTYFQNEAQLEKSRLLSDRFSAERPKGSFSTLEIQRTEQGDSAMYLCASSLIAGGLFDTQYFGPGTRLTVL.

V gene TRBV7-3 combines with J gene TRBJ2-1; TRBD2 matches at 8 bases. The ends lost 5 bases at V and 4 bases at J; junction bases unmatched: 13. Germline V lookup: CDR1 SGHTA, CDR2 FQGTGA. CDR3 length equals 17 residues. CDR3 in amino acids: CASSPRGAAGDYNEQFF. CDR3 coding DNA: TGTGCCAGCAGCCCCCGCGGGGCAGCGGGGGATTACAATGAGCAGTTCTTC.

This rearrangement joins TRBV6-4 to TRBJ2-1; 9 positions agree with TRBD1. Germline V lookup: CDR1 MRHNA, CDR2 SNTAGT. J was trimmed by 7 bases and V by 3 bases; bases with no gene match: 7. This CDR3 has 15 amino acids. In nucleotides, the CDR3 is TGTGCCAGCAGTGAGGGACAGGGTCTATCAAATGAGCAGTTCTTC. It yields the protein CASSEGQGLSNEQFF.

CDR3 sequence reads: CASSLGLARETQYF. The CDR3 DNA is TGTGCCAGCTCGCTCGGACTAGCGAGGGAGACCCAGTACTTC. V and J are TRBV18 and TRBJ2-5; TRBD2 agrees at 9 bases. The length of the CDR3 is 14 residues. The V gene end was trimmed by 6 bases and the J gene end by 5 bases; junction bases not matched to a gene: 7. Germline V CDR1 and CDR2: KGHSH, LQKENI.

The chain couples TRBV6-5 to TRBJ2-7, with D possibly being TRBD2 (5 bases). The CDR3 is made up of 16 amino acids. In germline, CDR1 is MNHEY, CDR2 SVGAGI. The V end was cut by 4 bases, the J end by 0 bases, with 16 bases between. This CDR3 is CASSSPRGMSSYEQYF. As DNA, the CDR3 is TGTGCCAGCAGTTCTCCTCGGGGTATGAGCTCCTACGAGCAGTACTTC.

The chain couples TRBV27 to TRBJ2-1; 10 positions match TRBD1. V lost 1 base and J lost 6; bases outside the gene matches: 12. The germline CDR1 and CDR2 sequences are MNHEY and SMNVEV (reference sequence). The CDR3 covers 18 residues. The CDR3 is CASSLYAPSGTGVNEQFF. As DNA, the CDR3 is TGTGCCAGCAGTTTATACGCTCCCTCCGGGACAGGGGTCAATGAGCAGTTCTTC.

The chain's CDR3 is CASSLGGIGYGYTF. Written as DNA, the CDR3 is TGTGCCAGCAGCTTAGGAGGGATAGGCTATGGCTACACCTTC. The chain recombines TRBV7-2 with TRBJ1-2, with no clear D. Germline CDR1 SGHTA, CDR2 FQGNSA. Trimming cost V 1 base and J 4 bases, with 10 bases left between them. CDR3 length equals 14 residues.

The chain recombines TRBV10-3 with TRBJ1-5; perhaps TRBD1 as D (5 bases). Germline CDR1 is ENHRY and CDR2 is SYGVKD. The CDR3 covers 15 residues. Trimming took 6 bases from V and 4 from J, leaving 16 bases between them. CDR3 amino acids: CAIRESGRENQPQHF. CDR3 in DNA: TGTGCCATCAGGGAATCAGGGCGGGAGAATCAGCCCCAGCATTTT.

The chain links TRBV3-1 (or the pseudogene TRBV3-2) to TRBJ2-4; D tentatively fits TRBD1 or TRBD2 (7 bases each). Trimming left V 0 bases short and J 4 bases short, with 19 bases between. This CDR3 has 18 amino acids. Looked up from germline, CDR1 is LGHDT and CDR2 is YNNKEL (reference sequence). Here the CDR3 DNA reads TGTGCCAGCAGCCAAGATCCAGCGACAGGGAGGGGAAAAAACATTCAGTACTTC. Amino acids: CASSQDPATGRGKNIQYF.

This rearrangement joins TRBV5-4 to TRBJ2-2; maybe TRBD2 (5 bases). The germline V gene encodes CDR1 SGHNT and CDR2 YYREEE (reference sequence). The CDR3 is 16 residues long. V shed 3 bases and J shed 0 bases, with 12 bases lying between them. The CDR3 here is CASSSRRDTNTGELFF. CDR3 nucleotide sequence: TGTGCCAGCAGCTCCCGACGGGATACGAACACCGGGGAGCTGTTTTTT.

The chain carries TRBV3-1 (or the pseudogene TRBV3-2) and TRBJ2-2, with 8 bases lining up with TRBD1. The CDR3 extends over 15 amino acids. Germline-derived CDR1 and CDR2 are LGHDT and YNNKEL (reference sequence). The trim removed 6 bases at V and 6 bases at J, leaving 9 bases unmatched. In DNA form, the CDR3 reads TGTGCCAGCAGACAAAGGCAACAGGGGGCCGGGGAGCTGTTTTTT. Translated, it gives CASRQRQQGAGELFF.

This clone was detected only once. This chain joins TRBV2 and TRBJ2-3; TRBD1 matches 9 bases. CDR3 length: 15 residues. V shed 8 bases, J shed 1 base, and the junction held 7 bases outside the gene matches. CDR1 and CDR2 (germline): SNHLY, FYNNEI. In nucleotides, the CDR3 is TGTGCCAGCTCTCCTCGGACAGGGGGCACAGATACGCAGTATTTT. Translation: CASSPRTGGTDTQYF.

V and J are TRBV6-5 and TRBJ2-7; perhaps TRBD2 as D (5 bases). CDR3 length equals 14 residues. CDR1 MNHEY and CDR2 SVGAGI come from the germline V gene. V lost 5 bases and J lost 1, with 12 bases in between. The CDR3, as DNA: TGTGCCAGCAGTCCCCGGGGTCAATCCTACGAGCAGTACTTC. Translation: CASSPRGQSYEQYF.

This sequence joins TRBV4-3 and TRBJ1-2; 8 nucleotides agree with TRBD1. CDR1 and CDR2 (germline): LGHNA, YSLEER. CDR3 length equals 15 residues. The V segment lost 2 bases and the J segment 5 bases; nucleotides outside the gene matches: 7. CDR3 bases: TGCGCCAGCAGCCAACGGCAGGGGGCGAGGTATGGCTACACCTTC. Protein: CASSQRQGARYGYTF.

This chain uses TRBV11-2 with TRBJ2-7, with D possibly TRBD1 on 5 matching bases. The CDR3 loop spans 13 amino acids. Germline V gene data show CDR1 as SGHAT and CDR2 as FQNNGV. Trimming pared 0 bases from V and 4 bases from J, leaving 7 bases between. This CDR3 reads CASSLDGAYEQYF. The CDR3 coding sequence is TGTGCCAGCAGCTTAGATGGGGCATACGAGCAGTACTTC.

The chain joins TRBV9 to TRBJ2-1; D may correspond to TRBD1 or TRBD2 (5 bases each). The V gene's germline CDR1 is SGDLS and CDR2 YYNGEE. Trimming stripped 0 bases from V and 0 bases from J, with 10 bases between. CDR3 length: 16 amino acids. CDR3 DNA: TGTGCCAGCAGCGTAGGTGGGACCGGCTCCTACAATGAGCAGTTCTTC. This sequence encodes CASSVGGTGSYNEQFF.

The chain has TRBV6-5 and TRBJ1-5, with 9 bases that match TRBD1. V lost 6 bases and J lost 6; bases outside the gene matches: 6. CDR1 MNHEY and CDR2 SVGAGI come from the germline V gene. There are 14 residues in the CDR3. In DNA form, the CDR3 reads TGTGCCAGCAGCAGCCGACAGGGGGTTCAGCCCCAGCATTTT. Its translation: CASSSRQGVQPQHF.

The chain carries TRBV7-2 and TRBJ2-7; D call uncertain. This CDR3 contains 13 residues. Per germline, CDR1 SGHTA and CDR2 FQGNSA. Between the trimmed V and J ends, which lost 1 base and 3 bases, there was a span of 7 bases. CDR3 sequence: CASSLGYGYEQYF. DNA for the CDR3: TGTGCCAGCAGCTTAGGATATGGCTACGAGCAGTACTTC.